This entry concerns a single T cell receptor beta chain. Its specificity is not known. These data belong to a study of cytomegalovirus exposure and HLA in healthy donors. PCR used 60 Vbeta primers and 13 Jbeta primers. Profiling relied on immunoSEQ multiplex PCR, and the TCRdb table lists in-frame clones only, not all of them. The table shows 100,000 to 150,000 clones, with 80% occurring only once. Study results and limitations: Another analysis was done later, and it associated over 15,000 TCR beta sequences with HLA alleles at 0.05 false discovery rate.

Sequences were obtained from PBMCs. This sequence was found in a man in his forties in good health and CMV-seronegative.

CDR3 sequence reads: CASSLEALGTEAFF. The CDR3 region has the DNA TGTGCCAGCAGCTTGGAGGCCTTGGGCACTGAAGCTTTCTTT. V and J are TRBV7-9 and TRBJ1-1, with D uncertain. This CDR3 region has 14 residues. The ends were cut back, 3 bases at V and 4 bases at J, with 12 bases in the middle. The V gene's germline CDR1 is SEHNR and CDR2 FQNEAQ (reference sequence). The variable domain in full, completed from reference TRBV7-9 and TRBJ1-1, reads DTGVSQNPRHKITKRGQNVTFRCDPISEHNRLYWYRQTLGQGPEFLTYFQNEAQLEKSRLLSDRFSAERPKGSFSTLEIQRTEQGDSAMYLCASSLEALGTEAFFGQGTRLTVV.